This T cell receptor (beta chain) was documented in a study of long-term antiretroviral therapy in people with HIV. Survey level was the resolution at which the v3.0 immunoSEQ assay ran. Sequencing was performed with immunoSEQ multiplex PCR; in TCRdb, only in-frame clones are kept and a portion is missing. The data contain fewer than 30,000 clones, around 79% of them singletons. General observations from the study: Repertoires from HIV showed CDR3 length ranges narrower than those of controls. Neither ART adherence, viral resistance nor therapy changes were documented. With ART, diversity went up but was still lower than in transplant donor controls.

CDR1 and CDR2 from the germline V gene are SGHTA and FQGNSA. J gave up 6 bases and V 5 bases, and 9 bases lay outside the gene matches. This CDR3 is built from 15 residues. Specimens carried roughly 0.9-11 million cryopreserved PBMC before DNA extraction. This clone was seen only once. Its antigen is unidentified. The source material was unsorted PBMCs, sampled 1.1 years before starting antiretroviral therapy. The sequence came from a woman aged 30 to 39 with HIV. The rearrangement links TRBV7-2 to TRBJ1-5; 8 bases are shared with TRBD1. The chain's CDR3 is CASSRGQVGTQPQHF. For the CDR3, the DNA is TGTGCCAGCAGCAGGGGACAGGTTGGGACTCAGCCCCAGCATTTT.